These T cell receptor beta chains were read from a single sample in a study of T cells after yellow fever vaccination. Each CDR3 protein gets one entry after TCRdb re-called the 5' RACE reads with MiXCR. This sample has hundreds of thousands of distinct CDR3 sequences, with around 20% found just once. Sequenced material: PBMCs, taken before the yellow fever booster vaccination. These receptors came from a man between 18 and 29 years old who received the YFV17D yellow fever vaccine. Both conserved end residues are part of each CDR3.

CASSQAFGLNQPQHF,TRBJ1-5,TRBV4-1
CASSVEQCSQETQYF,TRBJ2-5,TRBV21-1
CASSQVDQNTGELFF,TRBJ2-2,TRBV14
CASRRDRVRMNTEAFF,TRBJ1-1,TRBV6-5
CSVWGGRGYNEQFF,TRBJ2-1,TRBV29-1
CATQTGASYNSPLHF,TRBJ1-6,TRBV3-1
CASSQDRGGAGYGYTF,TRBJ1-2,TRBV4-3
CASSPDRQPQHF,TRBJ1-5,TRBV18
CASSYSWTAALGTGELFF,TRBJ2-2,TRBV6-6
CSVDGGPAASGANVLTF,TRBJ2-6,TRBV29-1
CASSLEGGIPYEQYF,TRBJ2-7,TRBV5-1
CASSRVGSSEKLFF,TRBJ1-4,TRBV6-5
CASSADSVYGYTF,TRBJ1-2,TRBV12-3/TRBV12-4
CASSLQRTQYF,TRBJ2-5,TRBV28
CASSVRQADSPLHF,TRBJ1-6,TRBV9
CAISETGPLGIQYF,TRBJ2-4,TRBV10-3
CASSGNRAAEQFF,TRBJ2-1,TRBV5-6
CASSESGGNEQFF,TRBJ2-1,TRBV10-1
CASSPYTLYGYTF,TRBJ1-2,TRBV7-2
CASSLSAAGLSYEQYF,TRBJ2-7,TRBV5-1
CASSSLKSGTSRPDTQYF,TRBJ2-3,TRBV27
CASRIQETSTPGSSPLHF,TRBJ1-6,TRBV27
CASSDRVGYGYTF,TRBJ1-2,TRBV27
CASSRAGGGNTIYF,TRBJ1-3,TRBV7-2
CASSYSLEGGYTDTQYF,TRBJ2-3,TRBV6-2/TRBV6-3
CASSFGGQPQHF,TRBJ1-5,TRBV27
CASSFGDYKGEKLFF,TRBJ1-4,TRBV12-3/TRBV12-4
CASRNAGGKSTDTQYF,TRBJ2-3,TRBV12-3/TRBV12-4
CASSRSRDSTYEQYF,TRBJ2-7,TRBV6-5
CASSIGAQRGPNYNEQFF,TRBJ2-1,TRBV19
CSARVWDRENQPQHF,TRBJ1-5,TRBV20-1
CASSYTGQGNQPQHF,TRBJ1-5,TRBV28
CASSQGRIQYF,TRBJ2-4,TRBV4-3
CASSLATSGLYNEQFF,TRBJ2-1,TRBV7-2
CASRTPRGQRGINEQFF,TRBJ2-1,TRBV12-3/TRBV12-4
CASSSPGKGYTF,TRBJ1-2,TRBV28
CASSIDSSGANVLTF,TRBJ2-6,TRBV7-6
CASNRLAGAPGTQYF,TRBJ2-5,TRBV2
CASSYSYATAPGPGNTIYF,TRBJ1-3,TRBV6-2/TRBV6-3
CSVSQGAGANVLTF,TRBJ2-6,TRBV20-1
CASILGLAGGGSYNEQFF,TRBJ2-1,TRBV6-2/TRBV6-3
CASSQGRTVWTGELFF,TRBJ2-2,TRBV5-5
CASTRDSYGYTF,TRBJ1-2,TRBV12-3/TRBV12-4
CASSSHPGTGSTDTQYF,TRBJ2-3,TRBV7-6
CASSSRTGSGNYGYTF,TRBJ1-2,TRBV5-1
CASSFQGGNGYTF,TRBJ1-2,TRBV27
CSPPLAGRIF,TRBJ2-1,TRBV20-1
CASRSPSYEQYF,TRBJ2-7,TRBV5-1
CSVVSGGLRDEQFF,TRBJ2-1,TRBV29-1
CASSQDVGAGELFF,TRBJ2-2,TRBV4-2
CATSDLRGSDTQYF,TRBJ2-3,TRBV24-1
CASTTGQGYGYTF,TRBJ1-2,TRBV12-3/TRBV12-4
CASSSDGQGRQFF,TRBJ2-1,TRBV5-1
CASSPIAGAGETQYF,TRBJ2-5,TRBV12-3/TRBV12-4